These 9 T cell receptor beta chains were sequenced from one sample in a study of T cell responses to AZD1222 COVID-19 vaccine. Generated by immunoSEQ multiplex PCR, the TCRdb table keeps only in-frame clones and is missing some. The table lists some 110,000 clones, 88% of them singletons. The sample in question was peripheral blood, obtained on day 0 of AZD1222 vaccination. The receptors stem from an adult in good health.

This clone showed up just a few times. V usage is TRBV30 and J usage is TRBJ2-2; D remains unclear. Per the germline V gene, CDR1 is GTSNPN and CDR2 is SVGIG (reference sequence). Trimming removed 2 bases from V and 4 bases from J, with 8 bases in between. CDR3 length: 13 amino acids. For the CDR3, the DNA is TGTGCCTGGAGTCTCGACCGCACCGGGGAGCTGTTTTTT. The encoded protein is CAWSLDRTGELFF.

This chain's CDR3 is CASSPQGGYGYTF. The DNA of the CDR3 is TGTGCCAGCAGCCCCCAGGGAGGTTATGGCTACACCTTC. The J gene is TRBJ1-2, the V gene TRBV7-3; tentatively, D is TRBD1 (5 bases). V lost 5 bases and J lost 5, with 12 bases in between. Germline V gene lookup returns CDR1 SGHTA and CDR2 FQGTGA. The length of the CDR3 is 13 residues.

The chain recombines TRBV19 with TRBJ2-1; 7 bases line up with TRBD2. The germline V gene encodes CDR1 LNHDA and CDR2 SQIVND (reference sequence). The V gene end was trimmed by 3 bases and the J gene end by 6 bases; junction bases not matched to a gene: 8. There are 15 residues in the CDR3. Here the CDR3 reads CASSITSGAPNEQFF. Written as DNA, the CDR3 is TGTGCCAGTAGTATTACCAGCGGGGCTCCCAATGAGCAGTTCTTC.

V and J are TRBV7-9 and TRBJ1-5; D is perhaps TRBD1 (5 bases). The CDR3 runs 15 residues. Trimming stripped 1 base from V and 2 bases from J, with 9 bases between. CDR1 is SEHNR and CDR2 is FQNEAQ in the germline V gene (reference sequence). DNA for the CDR3: TGTGCCAGCAGCTTAGAAGGGGCCGGCAATCAGCCCCAGCATTTT. Translating it yields CASSLEGAGNQPQHF.

This clone turned up a few times. This CDR3 is CSVQGTYYEQYF. The CDR3 DNA reads TGCAGCGTTCAAGGCACCTACTACGAGCAGTACTTC. The rearrangement uses TRBV29-1 and TRBJ2-7, with D unresolved. The CDR3 contains 12 residues. Germline V lookup: CDR1 SQVTM, CDR2 ANQGSEA. Trimming left V 5 bases short and J 3 bases short, with 11 bases between.

The chain has TRBV24-1 and TRBJ1-4, with a possible D match to TRBD1 (6 bases). This CDR3 is 16 amino acids long. Germline loops: CDR1 KGHDR, CDR2 SFDVKD. V shed 4 bases and J shed 2 bases, with 13 bases lying between them. CDR3 sequence: CATSEGQWGTNEKLFF. The CDR3 DNA sequence: TGTGCCACCAGTGAAGGACAGTGGGGCACTAATGAAAAACTGTTTTTT.

Notes on this clone: The germline gene is not matched at one end of the junction; a read error may be the cause. The V gene is TRBV13, the J gene TRBJ1-1, with 8 bases fitting TRBD1. CDR1 and CDR2 from the germline V gene are PRHDT and FYEKMQ (reference sequence). The CDR3 totals 14 residues. This CDR3 reads CASSLGQGNTEAFF. CDR3 in DNA: TGTGCCAGCAGCCTAGGACAGGGGAACACTGAAGCTTTCTTT.

This clone was counted between two and nine times. The gene calls are TRBV27 and TRBJ1-1; D call uncertain. The germline V and J ends were trimmed by 2 bases and 3 bases, with 7 bases remaining between them. CDR1 is MNHEY and CDR2 is SMNVEV in the germline V gene (reference sequence). The CDR3 loop spans 13 amino acids. The CDR3 here is CASSLQGYTEAFF. The CDR3 DNA is TGTGCCAGCAGTTTACAAGGGTACACTGAAGCTTTCTTT.

The chain employs TRBV2 and TRBJ2-6, with D possibly TRBD1 on 5 matching bases. Germline CDR1 SNHLY, CDR2 FYNNEI. The CDR3 runs 18 residues. V dropped 7 bases and J dropped 3 bases, with 22 bases sitting between them. CDR3 nucleotide sequence: TGTGCCAGCACACTTCTCAGGGAAGGCGGTGGTGGGGCCAACGTCCTGACTTTC. It translates to CASTLLREGGGGANVLTF.